This TCR beta chain was obtained from a study of shared clonotypes between healthy human individuals. Study-wide results and caveats: Sharing of clonotypes among donors was expected to vary with sequencing depth.

Execution of the assay was at deep level. Every subset had its genomic DNA shared out evenly among several immunoSEQ plates. The repertoire was sequenced with immunoSEQ multiplex PCR; TCRdb's copy has only in-frame clones and lacks some. This sample carries about 480,000 clones, 75% to 80% of them seen once, and the ten largest clones take roughly an eighth. Genomic DNA for unsorted samples, which was extracted with the QIAamp DNA Blood Mini kit, came from some 84 million PBMCs. In germline, CDR1 is WSHSY, CDR2 SAAADI. The CDR3 sequence is 14 residues long. The V gene end was trimmed by 6 bases and the J gene end by 5 bases; junction bases not matched to a gene: 6. With respect to this clone: Its antigen is not known.

Sequenced sample: PBMCs. The TCR comes from a woman aged 40 to 49 in good health. Some clones in this sample may be carry-over from other donors' samples. The chain is built from TRBV10-2 and TRBJ1-5; 8 nucleotides agree with TRBD1. CDR3 sequence (DNA): TGCGCCAGCAGATTGACAGGGGACTATCAGCCCCAGCATTTT. It codes for CASRLTGDYQPQHF.